These 25 T cell receptor beta chains were sequenced from one sample in a study of response to subunit inactivated influenza vaccine. TCRdb used MiXCR to reprocess the RT-PCR reads, holding one entry per CDR3 protein. The sample comprises roughly 550,000 distinct CDR3 sequences, around a quarter of which are singletons, and approximately 2.9% rests with the top ten. These data also formed part of another study, on T cells expressing NK-cell markers. Turning to that study: TCR beta cDNA was generated via 5'RACE template switching incorporating UMIs.

This specimen was CD4+ T cells sorted from PBMCs, taken 11 to 12 days after vaccination. The receptors here all came from a man aged 50 to 59 who received an inactivated influenza vaccine.

This clonotype has just a few counts. The chain recombines TRBV5-6 with TRBJ2-1; perhaps TRBD2 as D (6 bases). V was pared by 6 bases and J by 7 bases, with 20 bases between. CDR1 SGHDT and CDR2 YYEEEE come from the germline V gene. This CDR3 has 15 residues. CDR3 coding DNA: TGTGCCAGCACAACGACTAGTACACAGTGGAATGAGCAGTTCTTC. Its translation: CASTTTSTQWNEQFF.

In this sample, this clonotype turned up a few times. The chain has TRBV7-2 and TRBJ2-1; TRBD1 or TRBD2 may be the D gene (5 bases each). Germline CDR1 and CDR2: SGHTA and FQGNSA. Trimming removed 7 bases from V and 0 bases from J, with 10 bases in between. The CDR3 length is 14 residues. The chain's CDR3 is CASIEGSSYNEQFF. In DNA form, the CDR3 reads TGTGCCAGCATTGAGGGGAGCTCCTACAATGAGCAGTTCTTC.

This clonotype was counted a few times. V and J are TRBV28 and TRBJ2-7; 10 nucleotides match TRBD2. This CDR3 spans 17 amino acids. V dropped 0 bases and J dropped 0; count of bases not matched to a gene: 5. Per germline, CDR1 MDHEN and CDR2 SYDVKM. The DNA of the CDR3 is TGTGCCAGCAGTTTATGGCCTAGCGGGAGCCTCTCCTACGAGCAGTACTTC. Encoded protein: CASSLWPSGSLSYEQYF. Full variable domain (missing parts from reference TRBV28 and TRBJ2-7): DVKVTQSSRYLVKRTGEKVFLECVQDMDHENMFWYRQDPGLGLRLIYFSYDVKMKEKGDIPEGYSVSREKKERFSLILESASTNQTSMYLCASSLWPSGSLSYEQYFGPGTRLTVT.

Written as DNA, the CDR3 is TGTGCCAGCAGCGGGTTTAAGGGAGAGACCCAGTACTTC. Amino acid sequence: CASSGFKGETQYF. The V call is TRBV7-2, the J call TRBJ2-5; D is uncertain. V was trimmed by 5 bases and J by 4 bases, leaving 11 bases between them. This CDR3 region has 13 residues. Per the germline V gene, CDR1 is SGHTA and CDR2 is FQGNSA.

This chain connects TRBV6-1 to TRBJ1-5; tentatively, D is TRBD1 (5 bases). Per germline, CDR1 MNHNS and CDR2 SASEGT. V was pared by 6 bases and J by 4 bases, with 13 bases between. The CDR3 sequence is 14 residues long. As DNA, the CDR3 is TGTGCCAGCAGCCCCTGGGACGCAAATCAGCCCCAGCATTTT. It specifies CASSPWDANQPQHF.

This clonotype has only a few counts. The V and J genes are TRBV20-1 and TRBJ2-1, with D unclear. The CDR3 loop spans 15 amino acids. Germline V gene data show CDR1 as DFQATT and CDR2 as SNEGSKA (reference sequence). The CDR3 DNA reads as TGCAGGCCCATATCCTCGCAACGTTCCTACAATGAGCAGTTCTTC. Amino acids: CRPISSQRSYNEQFF.

V gene TRBV7-2 combines with J gene TRBJ2-3; no definite D call. Germline V gene data show CDR1 as SGHTA and CDR2 as FQGNSA. The V and J ends lost 5 bases and 3 bases respectively, with 15 bases between them. There are 15 residues in the CDR3. CDR3 bases: TGTGCCAGCAGCCAAAGCCTTTTGGGGACAGATACGCAGTATTTT. As protein: CASSQSLLGTDTQYF.

This clonotype was seen a handful of times. CDR3: CASSLISGTYEQYF. The DNA of the CDR3 is TGTGCCAGCAGTTTAATTAGCGGGACGTACGAGCAGTACTTC. The chain has TRBV12-3 or TRBV12-4 and TRBJ2-7; 8 positions match TRBD2. Trimming at V came to 2 bases and at J to 4 bases, leaving 4 bases not matched to a gene. The CDR3 length is 14 residues.

The V and J genes are TRBV24-1 and TRBJ2-3; 9 nucleotides agree with TRBD2. Looked up from germline, CDR1 is KGHDR and CDR2 is SFDVKD. J lost 4 bases, V lost 5 bases, and 6 bases had no gene match. There are 15 residues in the CDR3. The CDR3: CATSVPGLAPDTQYF. CDR3 nucleotides: TGTGCCACCAGTGTCCCGGGACTAGCTCCAGATACGCAGTATTTT.

This clonotype showed up just a few times. J is TRBJ2-4 and V is TRBV6-2 or TRBV6-3; D gene uncertain. Germline loops: CDR1 MNHEY, CDR2 SVGEGT. There are 15 residues in the CDR3. Trimming pared 2 bases from V and 2 bases from J, leaving 10 bases between. This chain's CDR3 is CASSYDGSTKNIQYF. In DNA, the CDR3 is TGTGCCAGCAGTTACGACGGGTCTACCAAAAACATTCAGTACTTC.

This chain links TRBV20-1 with TRBJ2-1; a possible D gene is TRBD2 (6 bases). Germline CDR1 reads DFQATT; CDR2 reads SNEGSKA (reference sequence). Trimming pared 4 bases from V and 7 bases from J, leaving 20 bases between. This CDR3 is built from 15 residues. CDR3 nucleotide sequence: TGCAGTGCTAATCCGTCTAGCGTTCGCCGGAATGAGCAGTTCTTC. This encodes CSANPSSVRRNEQFF.

J is TRBJ1-4 and V is TRBV20-1; no clear D gene. Germline V gives CDR1 DFQATT, CDR2 SNEGSKA (reference sequence). V was cut by 0 bases and J by 2 bases, with 7 bases left in between. There are 14 residues in the CDR3. The CDR3 DNA sequence: TGCAGTGCTAGAGAGGGGTACACTAATGAAAAACTGTTTTTT. This translates into CSAREGYTNEKLFF.

This chain joins TRBV4-3 and TRBJ2-3, with TRBD2 identical over 11 bases. Germline values: CDR1 LGHNA, CDR2 YSLEER. CDR3 length: 16 amino acids. V shed 1 base, J shed 3 bases, and the junction held 3 bases outside the gene matches. CDR3 in amino acids: CASSQAASGGTDTQYF. For the CDR3, the DNA is TGCGCCAGCAGCCAAGCGGCTAGCGGGGGGACAGATACGCAGTATTTT.

CDR3 residues: CASSVGGGEQETQYF. The CDR3 nucleotides read TGTGCCAGCAGCGTTGGGGGCGGGGAGCAAGAGACCCAGTACTTC. The chain couples TRBV9 to TRBJ2-5; D could derive from TRBD1 or TRBD2 (6 bases each). Trimming took off 2 bases at V and 2 bases at J, with 13 bases between the two ends. CDR1 and CDR2 from the germline V gene are SGDLS and YYNGEE. The CDR3 runs 15 residues.

This clonotype was found a few times. The V gene is TRBV6-1, the J gene TRBJ1-5, with a tentative D call TRBD1 (5 bases). This CDR3 has 15 amino acids. Germline CDR1 reads MNHNS; CDR2 reads SASEGT. With 6 bases removed from V and 2 bases from J, the gap between germline ends came to 14 bases. Written as DNA, the CDR3 is TGTGCCAGCAGGATGGATGGGGGTGGCAATCAGCCCCAGCATTTT. This gives the protein CASRMDGGGNQPQHF.

This sequence joins TRBV20-1 and TRBJ2-1, with 8 bases aligning to TRBD2. This CDR3 spans 13 amino acids. V was clipped by 3 bases and J by 7 bases; unmatched bases: 5. CDR1 DFQATT and CDR2 SNEGSKA come from the germline V gene (reference sequence). In nucleotides, the CDR3 is TGCAGTGCTAGGGCGGGGGGTAGGAATGAGCAGTTCTTC. Protein sequence: CSARAGGRNEQFF.

The V gene is TRBV29-1, the J gene TRBJ1-2; D might be TRBD1 (5 bases). V was shortened by 6 bases and J by 0 bases, with 17 bases between the two germline ends. The CDR3 length is 15 residues. Germline assignment: CDR1 SQVTM and CDR2 ANQGSEA. The CDR3: CSVYDWGKANYGYTF. DNA of the CDR3: TGCAGCGTCTACGATTGGGGGAAGGCTAACTATGGCTACACCTTC.

CDR3 DNA: TGTGCCAGCAGCTTAGAGTATCGGGGTGAGCAGTTCTTC. Translating it yields CASSLEYRGEQFF. V is TRBV7-6 and J is TRBJ2-1; D possibly corresponds to TRBD2 (5 bases). Germline assignment: CDR1 SGHVS and CDR2 FNYEAQ. The V and J ends lost 1 base and 9 bases respectively, with 10 bases between them. CDR3 length: 13 amino acids.

This clonotype was seen a handful of times. The chain has TRBV29-1 and TRBJ2-2; D is undetermined. Germline loops: CDR1 SQVTM, CDR2 ANQGSEA. V lost 4 bases, J lost 0 bases, and 6 bases lay in between. CDR3 length: 13 amino acids. The CDR3 loop reads CSVVFSNTGELFF. Here the CDR3 DNA reads TGCAGCGTTGTATTCTCGAACACCGGGGAGCTGTTTTTT.

The gene calls are TRBV13 and TRBJ2-6; maybe TRBD2 (6 bases). The germline V and J ends were trimmed by 5 bases and 0 bases, with 11 bases remaining between them. Per germline, CDR1 PRHDT and CDR2 FYEKMQ (reference sequence). The CDR3 consists of 16 residues. DNA for the CDR3: TGTGCCAGCAGCACCCGGGGGAACTCTGGGGCCAACGTCCTGACTTTC. Amino acid sequence: CASSTRGNSGANVLTF.

The CDR3 DNA sequence: TGCAGTGCTACCATACGGACAACAGGCTACACCTTC. Protein product: CSATIRTTGYTF. This rearrangement joins TRBV20-1 to TRBJ1-2; the D gene is possibly TRBD1 (5 bases). Trimming cost V 4 bases and J 8 bases, with 14 bases left between them. The CDR3 loop spans 12 amino acids. Germline CDR1 DFQATT, CDR2 SNEGSKA (reference sequence).

This clonotype was observed a handful of times. This chain links TRBV5-1 with TRBJ2-3, with D tentatively TRBD2 (5 bases). Germline assignment: CDR1 SGHRS and CDR2 YFSETQ. Trimming shortened V by 4 bases and J by 5 bases, and 20 bases separated the two germline ends. The CDR3 contains 16 residues. CDR3 bases: TGCGCCAGCAGCATGGCCGTAGCGATAAAGGGAGATACGCAGTATTTT. It codes for CASSMAVAIKGDTQYF.

This clonotype has at least ten counts. The chain couples TRBV14 to TRBJ2-5; D unresolved. V was shortened by 5 bases and J by 4 bases, with 8 bases between the two germline ends. The CDR3 extends over 12 amino acids. Germline CDR1 and CDR2: SGHDN and FVKESK. The CDR3 region is CASSASGETQYF. CDR3 in DNA: TGTGCCAGCAGCGCCTCCGGAGAGACCCAGTACTTC.

The rearrangement uses TRBV6-6 and TRBJ2-5; D not resolved. This CDR3 has 12 residues. V lost 5 bases, J lost 5 bases, and 9 bases lay in between. Germline V gene data show CDR1 as MNHNY and CDR2 as SVGAGI (reference sequence). The CDR3 loop reads CASSTIEETQYF. The CDR3, as DNA: TGTGCCAGCAGTACGATCGAGGAGACCCAGTACTTC.

This clonotype was observed once. V gene TRBV13 combines with J gene TRBJ2-4; weak D call: TRBD1 (5 bases). The germline CDR1 and CDR2 sequences are PRHDT and FYEKMQ (reference sequence). This CDR3 has 16 amino acids. V was trimmed by 1 base and J by 0 bases, leaving 10 bases between them. The CDR3 region has the DNA TGTGCCAGCAGCTTAGTAATGGGGCCAGCCAAAAACATTCAGTACTTC. Residues: CASSLVMGPAKNIQYF. Full variable domain (outside the CDR3, taken from reference TRBV13 and TRBJ2-4): AAGVIQSPRHLIKEKRETATLKCYPIPRHDTVYWYQQGPGQDPQFLISFYEKMQSDKGSIPDRFSAQQFSDYHSELNMSSLELGDSALYFCASSLVMGPAKNIQYFGAGTRLSVL.